These 6 T cell receptor beta chains originate from one sample sequenced in a study of tissue T cells after allogeneic stem cell transplantation. The method was immunoSEQ multiplex PCR; TCRdb's version includes in-frame clones alone and lacks a portion of them. The table has some 22,000 clones, around 70% seen once. Material: blood. These receptors were obtained from a female BALB/c mouse in good health. This mouse strain has H2-d as its MHC haplotype.

With regard to this clone: Any gene name here is a mouse gene name. The read terminates 1 residue before the CDR3 end, so the remaining end is supplied by the germline J gene. The chain recombines TRBV2 with TRBJ2-7; D ambiguous. V lost 1 base and J lost 6, with 1 base in between. From germline, CDR1 is LGHNA and CDR2 YSYQKL. The CDR3 contains 10 residues. Incomplete CDR3 DNA: TGTGCCAGCAGCCAAGGTGAACAGTAC. Translated: CASSQGEQY. The whole CDR3 sequence is CASSQGEQYF.

Points on this clone: Germline and genes here are mouse. Read coverage stops 1 residue before the CDR3 terminus; the germline J gene supplies the remainder. Other DNA sequences in the same sample also yield this CDR3. The gene calls are TRBV4 and TRBJ2-7; the D gene could be TRBD1 or TRBD2 (6 bases each). The germline V gene has CDR1 LGHDT and CDR2 YNNKQL (reference sequence). CDR3 length: 14 residues. V lost 3 bases and J 0 bases, leaving 9 bases between the germline ends. The CDR3 region is CASSYGGSSYEQYF. The CDR3 bases that were read are TGTGCCAGCAGCTACGGGGGCAGCTCCTATGAACAGTAC.

About this clone itself: Mouse gene names apply. The read ends 1 residue shy of where the CDR3 ends; the end is completed using the germline J gene. The chain employs TRBV2 and TRBJ1-4, with 9 bases lining up with TRBD1. The germline CDR1 and CDR2 sequences are LGHNA and YSYQKL. CDR3 length: 17 residues. Trimming removed 4 bases from V and 0 bases from J; junction bases left unmatched: 6. The CDR3 DNA, read in part, is TGTGCCAGCAGCCCCGGGACAGGGAAGATTTCCAACGAAAGATTATTT. Protein sequence: CASSPGTGKISNERLF. The whole CDR3 region reads CASSPGTGKISNERLFF.

As regards this clone: Mouse names are used for the genes. From the germline J gene comes the end of the CDR3, since the read stops 1 residue before it. The rearrangement joins TRBV13-2 to TRBJ1-4, with 9 bases identical to TRBD1. Germline values: CDR1 NNHNN, CDR2 SYGAGS (reference sequence). This CDR3 is built from 14 residues. The V and J ends lost 4 bases and 3 bases, in that order; junction bases with no gene match: 1. The CDR3: CASGRQGANERLFF. The sequenced CDR3 bases are TGTGCCAGCGGTAGACAGGGGGCCAACGAAAGATTATTT.

With regard to this clone: The gene names given are mouse names. Other DNA sequences of this sample code for an identical CDR3. The DNA read from the CDR3 is TGTGCCAGCGGTGAAGGTCTGGGGCAAGACACCCAGTAC. This sequence encodes CASGEGLGQDTQY. The whole CDR3 sequence is CASGEGLGQDTQYF. V is TRBV13-2 and J is TRBJ2-5, with a possible D match to TRBD2 (6 bases). The read falls 1 residue short of the CDR3 end, and the missing part is taken from the germline J gene. CDR3 length: 14 residues. The germline V and J ends were trimmed by 2 bases and 3 bases, with 10 bases remaining between them. CDR1 and CDR2 from the germline V gene are NNHNN and SYGAGS (reference sequence).

As concerns this clone: Mouse gene names apply. The DNA ends 1 residue before the CDR3 does, and the rest of the CDR3 is filled in from the germline J gene. V and J are TRBV5 and TRBJ2-7; D might be TRBD1 or TRBD2, each matching 5 bases. With 0 bases removed from V and 7 bases from J, the gap between germline ends came to 7 bases. From germline, CDR1 is LGHNA and CDR2 YNLKQL (reference sequence). The CDR3 runs to 12 residues. CDR3 bases read: TGTGCCAGCAGCCAAGACCGGGGCGAACAGTAC. This gives the protein CASSQDRGEQY. The entire CDR3 protein reads CASSQDRGEQYF.